This T cell receptor (beta chain) was sequenced during a study of long-term antiretroviral therapy in people with HIV. Study findings and constraints: Blood obtained between about 2004 and 2018 may reflect older ART regimens. Even long-term ART left TRB diversity below transplant donor controls, despite gains.

The CDR3 is 12 residues long. V lost 5 bases to trimming and J lost 1 base, with 5 bases between them. Germline values: CDR1 SEHNR, CDR2 FQNEAQ (reference sequence). This clone was seen just once. Antigen: not known. An immunoSEQ assay, version v3.0, was performed at survey level. TCRdb keeps only in-frame clones here, not all; method: immunoSEQ multiplex PCR. The repertoire holds 28,000 or so clones, with roughly 84% as singletons. The source of this sequence is a man younger than 35 with HIV. This chain links TRBV7-9 with TRBJ1-1; D unresolved. Specimen: unsorted PBMCs, collected 0.4 years after starting antiretroviral therapy. DNA for the CDR3: TGTGCCAGCAGCCGGCCGAACACTGAAGCTTTCTTT. It specifies CASSRPNTEAFF.